This T cell receptor (beta chain) was found in a study of shared clonotypes between healthy human individuals. V lost 5 bases and J lost 4; bases outside the gene matches: 8. The CDR3 extends over 16 amino acids. Germline CDR1 MNHEY, CDR2 SMNVEV (reference sequence). The data were produced by immunoSEQ multiplex PCR, yet TCRdb's version contains in-frame clones alone and is incomplete. Of more than 2,000,000 clones listed, about 92% are singletons. Specimen: naive CD4+ T cells from PBMCs. As for subset: CD45RA+ positively selected. The origin of this receptor is a man younger than 35 in good health. Some clones in this sample may be carry-over from other donors' samples. The V gene is TRBV27, the J gene TRBJ2-2; TRBD2 matches 9 bases. CDR3 nucleotides: TGTGCCAGCAGTACACGCGGGAGGGCGAGCACCGGGGAGCTGTTTTTT. This codes for CASSTRGRASTGELFF.